This entry lists 23 T cell receptor beta chains sequenced from one sample in a study of cytomegalovirus exposure and HLA in healthy donors. The PCR contained 60 Vbeta and 13 Jbeta primers. Clones were read by immunoSEQ multiplex PCR, and TCRdb kept only the in-frame ones, dropping some. This sample yields 100,000 to 150,000 clones, of which about 85% are seen a single time; roughly 1.7% belongs to the top ten. The specimen sequenced was PBMCs. These receptors were collected from a boy between 5 and 17 years old in good health and CMV-seronegative.

The gene calls are TRBV7-6 and TRBJ1-1; D gene ambiguous. Germline loops: CDR1 SGHVS, CDR2 FNYEAQ. V dropped 3 bases and J dropped 3 bases, with 8 bases sitting between them. The CDR3 consists of 13 residues. The CDR3 DNA sequence: TGTGCCAGCAGCTTCGGCGAGGACACTGAAGCTTTCTTT. Translated, it gives CASSFGEDTEAFF.

The V call is TRBV7-2, the J call TRBJ1-3, with D maybe TRBD1 (5 bases). The CDR3 spans 16 residues. The V gene's germline CDR1 is SGHTA and CDR2 FQGNSA. With 5 bases removed from V and 2 bases from J, the gap between germline ends came to 16 bases. The CDR3 spells CASSIRAMGTGNTIYF. The CDR3 DNA reads as TGTGCCAGCAGCATCAGGGCTATGGGGACTGGAAACACCATATATTTT.

This clone has just one count. V and J are TRBV7-3 and TRBJ2-3, with TRBD2 matching over 9 bases. The V gene end was trimmed by 5 bases and the J gene end by 0 bases; junction bases not matched to a gene: 12. CDR1 is SGHTA, CDR2 FQGTGA, per germline. There are 18 residues in the CDR3. The CDR3 here is CASSPSGGREASTDTQYF. CDR3 DNA sequence: TGTGCCAGCAGCCCGTCGGGCGGGAGGGAAGCTAGCACAGATACGCAGTATTTT.

The sample holds one count of this clone. The chain uses TRBV5-1 and TRBJ1-2; the D gene is possibly TRBD1 (5 bases). This CDR3 spans 11 amino acids. V gave up 1 base and J gave up 10 bases, with 8 bases separating them. Germline CDR1 is SGHRS and CDR2 is YFSETQ. CDR3 nucleotide sequence: TGCGCCAGCAGCTTGCAGGGTTCCTACACCTTC. It encodes CASSLQGSYTF. The whole variable domain, filled in from reference TRBV5-1 and TRBJ1-2, reads KAGVTQTPRYLIKTRGQQVTLSCSPISGHRSVSWYQQTPGQGLQFLFEYFSETQRNKGNFPGRFSGRQFSNSRSEMNVSTLELGDSALYLCASSLQGSYTFGSGTRLTVV.

The genes are TRBV25-1 and TRBJ2-5; tentative D call: TRBD2 (5 bases). CDR3 length: 13 amino acids. V was cut by 2 bases and J by 12 bases, with 16 bases left in between. From germline, CDR1 is MGHDK and CDR2 SYGVNS. The CDR3: CASSETLTLGEYF. CDR3 DNA: TGTGCCAGCAGTGAAACCCTGACACTAGGAGAGTACTTC.

The chain's CDR3 is CASSLIGQVGSEAFF. In DNA form, the CDR3 reads TGTGCCAGCAGCTTAATAGGACAGGTCGGGTCTGAAGCTTTCTTT. The V and J genes are TRBV7-6 and TRBJ1-1; 7 bases map to TRBD1. V gave up 2 bases and J gave up 6 bases; unmatched junction bases: 9. Per germline, CDR1 SGHVS and CDR2 FNYEAQ. This CDR3 spans 15 amino acids.

V gene TRBV9 combines with J gene TRBJ2-7, with a weak D call TRBD1 (6 bases). The CDR3 runs 15 residues. V lost 0 bases and J 3 bases, leaving 13 bases between the germline ends. Germline V lookup: CDR1 SGDLS, CDR2 YYNGEE. In DNA form, the CDR3 reads TGTGCCAGCAGCGTAGGCCCGGGACAAAGCTACGAGCAGTACTTC. Translated: CASSVGPGQSYEQYF. The whole variable domain, filled in from reference TRBV9 and TRBJ2-7, reads DSGVTQTPKHLITATGQRVTLRCSPRSGDLSVYWYQQSLDQGLQFLIQYYNGEERAKGNILERFSAQQFPDLHSELNLSSLELGDSALYFCASSVGPGQSYEQYFGPGTRLTVT.

The chain links TRBV9 to TRBJ2-5; 12 positions match TRBD2. CDR1 and CDR2 (germline): SGDLS, YYNGEE. V was pared by 2 bases and J by 4 bases, with 3 bases of the junction left unmatched. There are 15 residues in the CDR3. As DNA, the CDR3 is TGTGCCAGCAGCGTTCTAGCGGGAGGGGCAGAGACCCAGTACTTC. Translated, it gives CASSVLAGGAETQYF.

This chain connects TRBV5-1 to TRBJ2-7; D is unclear. Germline CDR1 reads SGHRS; CDR2 reads YFSETQ. V dropped 4 bases and J dropped 8 bases, with 22 bases sitting between them. The CDR3 covers 15 residues. CDR3 region: CASSSGLVPHLQQYF. For the CDR3, the DNA is TGCGCCAGCAGCAGTGGCCTAGTCCCTCACCTTCAGCAGTACTTC.

This chain joins TRBV15 and TRBJ1-4; D is possibly TRBD1 (6 bases). V lost 3 bases, J lost 7 bases, and 15 bases lay in between. This CDR3 region has 15 residues. CDR1 is LNHNV, CDR2 YYDKDF, per germline (reference sequence). This CDR3 is CATSRDNRVSEKLFF. The CDR3 DNA reads TGTGCCACCAGCAGGGATAACAGGGTATCTGAAAAACTGTTTTTT.

This clone came up a few times. The gene calls are TRBV4-2 and TRBJ1-5; no definite D call. Germline V gives CDR1 LGHNA, CDR2 YNFKEQ. This CDR3 contains 14 residues. V was trimmed by 2 bases and J by 5 bases, leaving 10 bases between them. DNA of the CDR3: TGTGCCAGCAGCCAACCCGGTTTGGATCAGCCCCAGCATTTT. It specifies CASSQPGLDQPQHF.

The V and J genes are TRBV6-4 and TRBJ2-2; perhaps TRBD1 as D (7 bases). The CDR3 has 18 amino acids. Trimming took 5 bases from V and 0 from J, leaving 19 bases between them. CDR1 is MRHNA, CDR2 SNTAGT, per germline. This CDR3 reads CASSKSVGGGANTGELFF. The DNA for the CDR3 is TGTGCCAGCAGTAAATCGGTTGGAGGGGGCGCGAACACCGGGGAGCTGTTTTTT.

The genes are TRBV25-1 and TRBJ2-5; TRBD2 might be the D (5 bases). Germline V CDR1 and CDR2: MGHDK, SYGVNS. This CDR3 has 15 amino acids. Trimming removed 3 bases at V and 5 bases at J, with 16 bases between. The CDR3 is CASSEPGRGMETQYF. The CDR3 DNA is TGTGCCAGCAGTGAGCCGGGCCGGGGAATGGAGACCCAGTACTTC.

This rearrangement joins TRBV11-1 to TRBJ2-5, with D possibly TRBD2 on 5 matching bases. The better agreement between TRBJ2-7 and the DNA end casts doubt on the J call. Germline assignment: CDR1 SGHAT and CDR2 FQDESV (reference sequence). CDR3 length equals 15 residues. The chain's CDR3 is CASSFSGEPAYEQYF. CDR3 nucleotide sequence: TGTGCCAGCAGCTTTTCCGGGGAGCCAGCCTACGAGCAGTACTTC.

This rearrangement joins TRBV7-8 to TRBJ1-4; D remains ambiguous. The CDR3 has 12 amino acids. Germline lookup yields CDR1 SGHVS and CDR2 FQNEAQ. V was trimmed by 3 bases and J by 6 bases, leaving 5 bases between them. CDR3 DNA sequence: TGTGCCAGCAGCTTTACTTATGAAAAACTGTTTTTT. Its protein is CASSFTYEKLFF.

The chain combines TRBV11-2 with TRBJ2-1; 8 nucleotides agree with TRBD2. Germline values: CDR1 SGHAT, CDR2 FQNNGV. With V trimmed by 3 bases and J by 6 bases, 7 bases remained unmatched. The CDR3 is made up of 15 amino acids. CDR3 amino acids: CASSLGPGGGNEQFF. In DNA form, the CDR3 reads TGTGCCAGCAGCTTGGGTCCGGGAGGGGGCAATGAGCAGTTCTTC.

Only a few counts were recorded for this clone. V and J are TRBV7-2 and TRBJ2-7; D might be TRBD1 (5 bases). From germline, CDR1 is SGHTA and CDR2 FQGNSA. V lost 5 bases and J 4 bases, leaving 24 bases between the germline ends. The CDR3 consists of 17 residues. The CDR3 DNA follows: TGTGCCAGCAGCCAAAGCCAGGGTAGGGTCTTAAGGTACGAGCAGTACTTC. Translated, it gives CASSQSQGRVLRYEQYF.

This chain connects TRBV7-3 to TRBJ2-3, with a tentative D call TRBD1 (5 bases). The ends were cut back, 2 bases at V and 5 bases at J, with 14 bases in the middle. This CDR3 region has 15 residues. Per germline, CDR1 SGHTA and CDR2 FQGTGA. The CDR3 here is CASSLLSGFIDTQYF. The CDR3 nucleotides are TGTGCCAGCAGCTTACTGTCAGGGTTTATAGATACGCAGTATTTT.

The chain uses TRBV27 and TRBJ2-1; D not certain. The V and J ends lost 3 bases and 6 bases respectively, with 3 bases between them. The CDR3 is 11 amino acids. The germline V gene has CDR1 MNHEY and CDR2 SMNVEV (reference sequence). CDR3 amino acids: CASSFLNEQFF. For the CDR3, the DNA is TGTGCCAGCAGTTTCCTCAATGAGCAGTTCTTC.

The rearrangement joins TRBV7-2 to TRBJ2-7; D ambiguous. V gave up 1 base and J gave up 0 bases, with 10 bases separating them. From germline, CDR1 is SGHTA and CDR2 FQGNSA. The CDR3 has 15 residues. DNA of the CDR3: TGTGCCAGCAGCTTAGATGCCAGTTACTCCTACGAGCAGTACTTC. Residues: CASSLDASYSYEQYF.

The V call is TRBV7-9, the J call TRBJ2-1, with 11 bases matching TRBD2. Germline loops: CDR1 SEHNR, CDR2 FQNEAQ (reference sequence). The CDR3 runs 16 residues. After removal of 5 bases from V and 1 base from J, the junction contained 4 bases not matched to a gene. The CDR3 DNA follows: TGTGCCAGCAGCGTACTAGCGGGGGTATCCTACAATGAGCAGTTCTTC. Amino acid sequence: CASSVLAGVSYNEQFF.

The rearrangement joins TRBV13 to TRBJ1-1; a weak D match, TRBD1 (5 bases). The CDR3 spans 13 residues. CDR1 and CDR2 (germline): PRHDT, FYEKMQ (reference sequence). The V gene lost 2 bases and the J gene lost 6 bases, with 10 bases spanning the gap. CDR3 sequence (DNA): TGTGCCAGCAGCTTATTAGGGGAAGCTGAAGCTTTCTTT. Translation: CASSLLGEAEAFF. Filled out from reference TRBV13 and TRBJ1-1, the complete variable domain reads AAGVIQSPRHLIKEKRETATLKCYPIPRHDTVYWYQQGPGQDPQFLISFYEKMQSDKGSIPDRFSAQQFSDYHSELNMSSLELGDSALYFCASSLLGEAEAFFGQGTRLTVV.

The rearrangement joins TRBV6-1 to TRBJ1-5, with TRBD1 matching 8 bases. The V segment lost 6 bases and the J segment 0 bases; nucleotides outside the gene matches: 4. Germline V gives CDR1 MNHNS, CDR2 SASEGT. The CDR3 runs to 15 residues. As DNA, the CDR3 is TGTGCCAGCAGGACCGGACAGGGTAGCAATCAGCCCCAGCATTTT. Translated, it gives CASRTGQGSNQPQHF.